This is a list of T cell receptor beta chains from one sample in a study of T cells after yellow fever vaccination. One entry per CDR3 protein, called by TCRdb with MiXCR from the 5' RACE reads. The sample holds a few hundred thousand distinct CDR3 sequences, less than 20% seen once. The material was PBMCs, obtained 5 days after the first yellow fever vaccination. The receptors were sampled from a man between 18 and 35 years old who received the YFV17D yellow fever vaccine. Both conserved end residues are part of each CDR3. D genes are given only for firm matches. Only part of the rows carry a size: once, few, many, or a class if the clone is expanded.

v_gene	j_gene	d_gene	abundance	CDR3aa	CDR3nt
TRBV6-1	TRBJ1-5	NA	few	CASKVQGNGNQPQHF	TGTGCCAGCAAGGTCCAGGGCAACGGCAATCAGCCCCAGCATTTT
TRBV5-1	TRBJ1-6	NA	few	CASSPTGSDNSPLHF	TGCGCCAGCAGCCCGACAGGCTCGGATAATTCACCCCTCCACTTT
TRBV7-2	TRBJ2-3	NA	NA	CASSLEFRTTTDTQYF	TGTGCCAGCAGCCTAGAATTTCGGACTACCACAGATACGCAGTATTTT
TRBV29-1	TRBJ2-3	NA	NA	CSVEPNTDTQYF	TGCAGCGTTGAACCTAACACAGATACGCAGTATTTT
TRBV2	TRBJ2-3	TRBD2	NA	CASSGLAGGADTQYF	TGTGCCAGCAGTGGACTAGCGGGGGGAGCAGATACGCAGTATTTT
TRBV3-1	TRBJ1-1	NA	few	CASSQALGRAAGF	TGTGCCAGCAGCCAAGCTTTGGGCCGGGCGGCGGGCTTT
TRBV5-1	TRBJ2-1	NA	NA	CASSGPWGSSYNEQFF	TGCGCCAGCAGCGGCCCTTGGGGGAGCTCCTACAATGAGCAGTTCTTC
TRBV7-2	TRBJ1-2	NA	few	CASSSYDRSRSYTF	TGTGCCAGCAGCTCCTACGACAGGTCTCGGTCCTACACCTTC
TRBV12-3/TRBV12-4	TRBJ2-1	TRBD2	few	CASSPRRGGLGITYNEQFF	TGTGCCAGCAGCCCCCGTCGGGGGGGTCTCGGAATTACCTACAATGAGCAGTTCTTC
TRBV19	TRBJ2-7	NA	NA	CASSRGISYEQYF	TGTGCCAGTAGTCGGGGTATCTCCTACGAGCAGTACTTC
TRBV13	TRBJ2-3	TRBD1	few	CASSETGLMMNTQYF	TGTGCCAGCAGCGAGACAGGGCTTATGATGAATACGCAGTATTTT
TRBV7-3	TRBJ1-2	NA	few	CASSFQGNGGYTF	TGTGCCAGCAGCTTTCAGGGGAACGGCGGCTACACCTTC
TRBV5-1	TRBJ2-2	TRBD2	few	CASSPGLAGATGELFF	TGCGCCAGCAGCCCTGGACTAGCGGGGGCTACCGGGGAGCTGTTTTTT
TRBV16	TRBJ2-1	NA	NA	CASTRADAYNEQFF	TGTGCCAGCACCCGCGCCGACGCCTACAATGAGCAGTTCTTC
TRBV4-2	TRBJ2-1	NA	NA	CASSRRGGSSYNEQFF	TGTGCCAGCAGCCGCCGAGGAGGGTCGTCCTACAATGAGCAGTTCTTC
TRBV3-1	TRBJ2-5	TRBD1	few	CASSQPGQQETQYF	TGTGCCAGCAGCCAACCGGGACAGCAAGAGACCCAGTACTTC
TRBV7-9	TRBJ2-2	NA	NA	CASSLVNRQAATGELFF	TGTGCCAGCAGCTTAGTAAATAGACAGGCGGCCACCGGGGAGCTGTTTTTT
TRBV5-1	TRBJ2-2	NA	NA	CASSFLQLNTGELFF	TGCGCCAGCAGCTTTCTACAGTTGAACACCGGGGAGCTGTTTTTT
TRBV4-1	TRBJ2-2	NA	few	CASSLTGRSNTGELFF	TGCGCCAGCAGCCTTACAGGACGCTCGAACACCGGGGAGCTGTTTTTT
TRBV9	TRBJ2-2	NA	NA	CASSVASSGELFF	TGTGCCAGCAGCGTAGCAAGTAGCGGGGAGCTGTTTTTT
TRBV6-2/TRBV6-3	TRBJ2-7	NA	NA	CASTHQPRGPEEQYF	TGTGCCAGCACCCACCAACCCCGGGGCCCGGAGGAGCAGTACTTC
TRBV7-2	TRBJ2-7	NA	NA	CASSYGASRYEQYF	TGTGCCAGCAGCTACGGGGCATCACGCTACGAGCAGTACTTC
TRBV5-1	TRBJ2-7	NA	few	CASSFGPNYEQYF	TGCGCCAGCAGCTTCGGGCCCAACTACGAGCAGTACTTC
TRBV7-8	TRBJ1-2	NA	NA	CASSLRRGGSGNYGYTF	TGTGCCAGCAGCTTACGTAGAGGGGGTTCAGGAAACTATGGCTACACCTTC
TRBV20-1	TRBJ1-5	NA	NA	CSARDSQGWGNQPQHF	TGCAGTGCTAGAGATTCACAGGGATGGGGCAATCAGCCCCAGCATTTT
TRBV6-5	TRBJ2-5	TRBD1	many	CASSWGQGAQETQYF	TGTGCCAGCAGTTGGGGACAGGGGGCCCAAGAGACCCAGTACTTC
TRBV6-1	TRBJ1-6	NA	few	CASRNQGMGNSPLHF	TGTGCCAGCAGGAACCAGGGTATGGGGAATTCACCCCTCCACTTT
TRBV29-1	TRBJ2-3	TRBD2	NA	CSTDAGGGTDTQYF	TGCAGCACGGATGCGGGGGGGGGCACAGATACGCAGTATTTT
TRBV18	TRBJ2-3	NA	NA	CASSPSRLGAGDTQYF	TGTGCCAGCTCACCGTCGCGCCTGGGGGCTGGAGATACGCAGTATTTT
TRBV20-1	TRBJ1-1	NA	NA	CSATEPTKLEAFF	TGCAGTGCTACGGAGCCAACCAAACTTGAAGCTTTCTTT
TRBV5-6	TRBJ2-5	NA	many	CASSFAGSRETQYF	TGTGCCAGCAGCTTCGCGGGGTCGCGCGAGACCCAGTACTTC
TRBV4-3	TRBJ2-3	NA	many	CASSLEGMSTDTQYF	TGCGCCAGCAGCCTAGAGGGCATGAGCACAGATACGCAGTATTTT
TRBV20-1	TRBJ1-6	TRBD1	NA	CSAQDRQSSYNSPPHF	TGCAGTGCACAGGACAGGCAAAGCTCCTATAATTCACCCCCCCACTTT
TRBV10-3	TRBJ1-1	NA	NA	CATTGDIMNTEAFF	TGTGCCACCACGGGGGACATTATGAACACTGAAGCTTTCTTT
TRBV20-1	TRBJ2-7	NA	NA	CSATEVPGPTFGEQYF	TGCAGTGCTACAGAAGTCCCGGGACCCACTTTTGGTGAGCAGTACTTC
TRBV27	TRBJ2-3	NA	few	CASSLSTLTDTQYF	TGTGCCAGCAGTTTATCGACACTCACAGATACGCAGTATTTT
TRBV18	TRBJ2-1	NA	NA	CASSSVGGYNEQFF	TGTGCCAGCTCATCGGTTGGCGGGTACAATGAGCAGTTCTTC
TRBV5-1	TRBJ2-7	NA	NA	CASSLNGGEQYF	TGCGCCAGCAGCTTGAACGGGGGCGAGCAGTACTTC
TRBV4-3	TRBJ2-4	NA	NA	CASSQEDTGNIQYF	TGCGCCAGCAGCCAAGAGGACACTGGAAACATTCAGTACTTC
TRBV9	TRBJ2-2	NA	NA	CASSVGLAWHTGELFF	TGTGCCAGCAGCGTAGGTCTAGCGTGGCACACCGGGGAGCTGTTTTTT
TRBV3-1	TRBJ1-1	NA	NA	CASSQAGAGQEAFF	TGTGCCAGCAGCCAGGCTGGGGCGGGACAAGAAGCTTTCTTT
TRBV7-2	TRBJ2-1	TRBD1	NA	CASRDRVNEQFF	TGTGCCAGCAGGGACAGGGTCAATGAGCAGTTCTTC
TRBV24-1	TRBJ2-3	TRBD2	few	CATASGGSTDTQYF	TGTGCCACCGCGAGCGGGGGGAGCACAGATACGCAGTATTTT
TRBV4-2	TRBJ2-1	NA	NA	CASSPTSRGLPSYNEQFF	TGTGCCAGCAGCCCGACTAGCAGGGGGCTCCCCTCCTACAATGAGCAGTTCTTC
TRBV5-1	TRBJ2-3	NA	few	CASQGTSTDTQYF	TGCGCCAGCCAGGGGACTAGCACAGATACGCAGTATTTT
TRBV20-1	TRBJ2-3	NA	NA	CRPDTQYF	TGCAGGCCAGATACGCAGTATTTT
TRBV5-1	TRBJ2-3	TRBD2	NA	CASSPSGGALADTQYF	TGCGCCAGCAGCCCTAGCGGGGGGGCTTTAGCAGATACGCAGTATTTT
TRBV5-1	TRBJ2-3	TRBD2	NA	CASSLAKVAGITDTQYF	TGCGCCAGCAGCTTGGCCAAGGTAGCGGGGATTACAGATACGCAGTATTTT
TRBV20-1	TRBJ2-1	TRBD2	NA	CSAPIRLAVYNEQFF	TGCAGTGCTCCAATCAGACTAGCGGTATACAATGAGCAGTTCTTC
TRBV4-2	TRBJ2-7	NA	NA	CASSQERQGREQYF	TGTGCCAGCAGCCAAGAGCGGCAGGGGCGCGAGCAGTACTTC
TRBV29-1	TRBJ2-3	TRBD2	once	CSAQIAGGGDTQYF	TGCAGCGCCCAAATAGCGGGGGGGGGAGATACGCAGTATTTT
TRBV7-9	TRBJ2-5	TRBD1	many	CASSPTGGYQETQYF	TGTGCCAGCAGCCCCACAGGGGGCTACCAAGAGACCCAGTACTTC
TRBV11-2	TRBJ1-2	NA	NA	CASSFGVGYGYTF	TGTGCCAGCAGCTTTGGGGTCGGATATGGCTACACCTTC
TRBV7-2	TRBJ2-3	TRBD2	few	CASSLVTSGTSGDTQYF	TGTGCCAGCAGCTTAGTAACTTCCGGGACTAGCGGGGACACGCAGTATTTT
TRBV2	TRBJ2-7	NA	few	CASNRDVSYEQYF	TGTGCCAGCAACCGGGACGTCTCCTACGAGCAGTACTTC
TRBV24-1	TRBJ1-1	NA	many	CATSDLGTLRPEAFF	TGTGCCACCAGTGATTTGGGCACACTCAGGCCTGAAGCTTTCTTT
TRBV6-5	TRBJ1-2	NA	NA	CANSFTGGSYGYTF	TGTGCCAACAGTTTCACCGGGGGTTCCTATGGCTACACCTTC
TRBV7-2	TRBJ1-2	TRBD1	few	CASSVDREFTF	TGTGCCAGCAGCGTAGACAGGGAATTCACCTTC
TRBV24-1	TRBJ2-1	NA	NA	CATSVQRGRDYNEQFF	TGTGCCACCAGTGTTCAGCGAGGACGGGACTACAATGAGCAGTTCTTC
TRBV5-5	TRBJ1-5	NA	NA	CASRSGPAVRADTQHF	TGTGCCAGCAGGTCCGGCCCCGCGGTCAGGGCAGATACGCAGCATTTT